A selection of T cell receptor beta chains follows, all from one sample in a study of T cell responses to AZD1222 COVID-19 vaccine. TCRdb's copy holds only in-frame clones and misses some; the assay was immunoSEQ multiplex PCR. Seen here are roughly 97,000 clones, about 89% observed once, and the top ten hold about 19%. The sample was peripheral blood, taken on day 0 of AZD1222 vaccination. These receptors were obtained from an adult in good health. Each CDR3 is given with its conserved first and last residue. A D gene is named only where the DNA matches it firmly. Not all rows give a size; the values are once, few, many and, for expanded clones, a class.

J | V | D | size | CDR3 | DNA
TRBJ2-7 | TRBV2 | TRBD1 | - | CASSGFEDRAYEQYF | TGTGCCAGCAGCGGGTTTGAAGACAGGGCTTACGAGCAGTACTTC
TRBJ2-2 | TRBV7-6 | - | - | CASSPRGGGSNTGELFF | TGTGCCAGCAGCCCCAGGGGAGGGGGGTCGAACACCGGGGAGCTGTTTTTT
TRBJ2-5 | TRBV7-2 | - | - | CASSLGWGSGGAQETQYF | TGTGCCAGCAGCTTAGGATGGGGCAGTGGGGGGGCGCAGGAGACCCAGTACTTC
TRBJ1-5 | TRBV9 | TRBD1 | - | CASSVGAGQGGREPQHF | TGTGCCAGCAGCGTAGGAGCGGGACAGGGGGGTAGAGAGCCCCAGCATTTT
TRBJ1-4 | TRBV5-8 | TRBD1 | - | CASSLTRGRLNEKLFF | TGTGCCAGCAGCTTGACAAGGGGGCGTCTTAATGAAAAACTGTTTTTT
TRBJ2-7 | TRBV9 | - | - | CASSVGTLYEQYF | TGTGCCAGCAGCGTAGGGACCCTTTACGAGCAGTACTTC
TRBJ1-1 | TRBV19 | - | - | CASSISVNRRNTEAFF | TGTGCCAGTAGTATCTCGGTCAATCGTCGGAACACTGAAGCTTTCTTT
TRBJ2-1 | TRBV3-1/TRBV3-2 | TRBD1 | - | CASTYRGDEQFF | TGTGCCAGCACCTACAGGGGAGATGAGCAGTTCTTC
TRBJ2-1 | TRBV29-1 | TRBD2 | - | CSGSGGGRDNEQFF | TGCAGCGGTAGCGGGGGGGGACGAGACAATGAGCAGTTCTTC
TRBJ1-4 | TRBV27 | - | - | CASSNDRGGIDEKLFF | TGTGCCAGCAGTAATGACCGTGGAGGGATAGATGAAAAACTGTTTTTT
TRBJ2-5 | TRBV13 | TRBD1 | - | CASSLRGTGDVFQYF | TGTGCCAGCAGCTTACGGGGGACAGGGGATGTTTTCCAGTACTTC
TRBJ2-2 | TRBV19 | - | - | CASSSHRDTTVELFF | TGTGCCAGTAGTAGTCACCGGGACACCACCGTGGAGCTGTTTTTT
TRBJ1-4 | TRBV10-1 | - | - | CASMIGQRNEKLFF | TGCGCCAGCATGATAGGACAGCGGAATGAAAAACTGTTTTTT
TRBJ1-1 | TRBV9 | - | few | CASSVEGRSSEAFF | TGTGCCAGCAGCGTAGAGGGCAGAAGTTCAGAAGCTTTCTTT
TRBJ1-5 | TRBV27 | - | - | CASSSTESNQPQHF | TGTGCCAGCAGTTCGACAGAGAGCAATCAGCCCCAGCATTTT
TRBJ1-1 | TRBV6-5 | TRBD1 | - | CASSFPGDRGQSEAFF | TGTGCCAGCAGTTTCCCGGGGGACAGGGGGCAGTCTGAAGCTTTCTTT
TRBJ1-3 | TRBV10-3 | - | - | CAISPFSSTSLGNTIYF | TGTGCCATCAGTCCTTTCAGCTCCACCTCTCTTGGAAACACCATATATTTT
TRBJ2-5 | TRBV1 | - | - | CTSSQGLLDQETQYF | TGCACCAGCAGCCAAGGACTCCTTGACCAAGAGACCCAGTACTTC